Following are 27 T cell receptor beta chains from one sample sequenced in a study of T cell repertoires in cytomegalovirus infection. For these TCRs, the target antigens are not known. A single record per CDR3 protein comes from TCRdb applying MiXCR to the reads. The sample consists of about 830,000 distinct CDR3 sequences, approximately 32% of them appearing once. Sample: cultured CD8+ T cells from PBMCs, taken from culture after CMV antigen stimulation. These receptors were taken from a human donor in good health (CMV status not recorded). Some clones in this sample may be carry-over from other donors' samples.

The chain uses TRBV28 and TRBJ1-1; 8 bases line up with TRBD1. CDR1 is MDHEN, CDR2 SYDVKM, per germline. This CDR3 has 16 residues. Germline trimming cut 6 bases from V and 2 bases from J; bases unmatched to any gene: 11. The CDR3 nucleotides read TGTGCCAGCAGCTGGGGGACAGGACCTTCTAACACTGAAGCTTTCTTT. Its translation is CASSWGTGPSNTEAFF.

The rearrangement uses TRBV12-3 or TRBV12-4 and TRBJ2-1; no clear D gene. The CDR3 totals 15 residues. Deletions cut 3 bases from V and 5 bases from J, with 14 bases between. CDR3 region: CASSFPTGSNNEQFF. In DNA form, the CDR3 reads TGTGCCAGCAGTTTTCCCACGGGTAGCAACAATGAGCAGTTCTTC.

CDR3 DNA sequence: TGTGCCAGCAGTTACGGCTATCTGGGCCTTGCGGAATTGAACACTGAAGCTTTCTTT. This gives the protein CASSYGYLGLAELNTEAFF. The rearrangement links TRBV6-6 to TRBJ1-1; no definite D call. V was trimmed by 2 bases and J by 0 bases, leaving 22 bases between them. This CDR3 region has 19 residues. Germline V CDR1 and CDR2: MNHNY, SVGAGI (reference sequence).

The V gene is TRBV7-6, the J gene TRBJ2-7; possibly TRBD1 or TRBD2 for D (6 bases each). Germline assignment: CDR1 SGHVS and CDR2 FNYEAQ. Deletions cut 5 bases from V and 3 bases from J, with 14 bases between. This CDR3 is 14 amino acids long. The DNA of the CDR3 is TGTGCCAGCAGCCCGACGGGGGCCCTCTACGAGCAGTACGTC. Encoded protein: CASSPTGALYEQYV.

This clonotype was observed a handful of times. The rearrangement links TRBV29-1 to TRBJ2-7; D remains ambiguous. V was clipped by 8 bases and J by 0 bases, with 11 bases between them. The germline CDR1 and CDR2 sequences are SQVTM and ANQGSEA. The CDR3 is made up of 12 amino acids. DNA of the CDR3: TGCAGCATTTCGGGCGTCTCCTACGAGCAGTACTTC. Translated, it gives CSISGVSYEQYF.

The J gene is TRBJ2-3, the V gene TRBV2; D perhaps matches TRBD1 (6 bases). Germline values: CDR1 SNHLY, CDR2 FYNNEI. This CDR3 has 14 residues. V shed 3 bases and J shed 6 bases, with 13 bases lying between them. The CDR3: CASSDLTGKDTQYF. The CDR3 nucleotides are TGTGCCAGCAGTGATCTTACAGGGAAGGATACGCAGTATTTT.

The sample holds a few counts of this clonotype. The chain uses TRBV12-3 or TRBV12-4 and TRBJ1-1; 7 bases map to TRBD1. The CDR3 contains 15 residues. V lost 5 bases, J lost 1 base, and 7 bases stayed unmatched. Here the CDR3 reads CASSGGGAWNTEAFF. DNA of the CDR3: TGTGCCAGCAGTGGAGGGGGCGCTTGGAACACTGAAGCTTTCTTT.

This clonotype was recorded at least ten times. CDR3 in DNA: TGTGCCAGCAGTTACGACAGGGCTGGGGCCAACGTCCTGACTTTC. It yields the protein CASSYDRAGANVLTF. The chain couples TRBV6-5 to TRBJ2-6; 7 bases are shared with TRBD1. V gave up 2 bases and J gave up 2 bases; unmatched junction bases: 0. The V gene's germline CDR1 is MNHEY and CDR2 SVGAGI. This CDR3 comprises 15 residues.

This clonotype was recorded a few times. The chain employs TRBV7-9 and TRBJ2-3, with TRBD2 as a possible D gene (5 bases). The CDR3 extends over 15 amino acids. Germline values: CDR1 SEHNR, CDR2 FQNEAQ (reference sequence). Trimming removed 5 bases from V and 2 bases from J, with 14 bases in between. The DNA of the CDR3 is TGTGCCAGCAGCCCTGACGGGATTTACACAGATACGCAGTATTTT. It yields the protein CASSPDGIYTDTQYF.

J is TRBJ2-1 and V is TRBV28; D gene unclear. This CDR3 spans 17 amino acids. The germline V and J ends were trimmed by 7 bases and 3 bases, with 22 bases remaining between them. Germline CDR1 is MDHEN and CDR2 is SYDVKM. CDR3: CASTPTLVDLFYNEQFF. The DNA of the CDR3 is TGTGCCAGCACCCCGACCCTGGTGGACCTTTTCTACAATGAGCAGTTCTTC.

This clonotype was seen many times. The CDR3 DNA is TGTGCCAGCAGCTTAGACGGGGGGGCGGGAGATACGCAGTATTTT. This encodes CASSLDGGAGDTQYF. This chain joins TRBV7-2 and TRBJ2-3; 8 bases map to TRBD2. Germline CDR1 reads SGHTA; CDR2 reads FQGNSA. Trimming removed 1 base from V and 5 bases from J; junction bases left unmatched: 5. This CDR3 contains 15 residues.

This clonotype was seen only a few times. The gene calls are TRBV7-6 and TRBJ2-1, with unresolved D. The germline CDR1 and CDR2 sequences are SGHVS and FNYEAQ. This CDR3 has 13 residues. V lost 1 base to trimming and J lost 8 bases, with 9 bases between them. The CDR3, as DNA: TGTGCCAGCAGCTTAGATTCCTTGGATGAGCAGTTCTTC. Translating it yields CASSLDSLDEQFF.

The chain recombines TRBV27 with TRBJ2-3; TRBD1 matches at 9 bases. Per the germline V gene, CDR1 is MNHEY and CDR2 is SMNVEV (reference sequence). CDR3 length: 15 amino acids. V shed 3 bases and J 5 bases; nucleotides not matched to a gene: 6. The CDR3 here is CASSFRQGGRDTQYF. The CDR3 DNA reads TGTGCCAGCAGTTTTCGACAGGGGGGCCGAGATACGCAGTATTTT.

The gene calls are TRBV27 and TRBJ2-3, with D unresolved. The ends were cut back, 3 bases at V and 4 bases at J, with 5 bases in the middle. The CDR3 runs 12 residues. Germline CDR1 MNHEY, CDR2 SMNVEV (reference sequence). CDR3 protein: CASSFTSDTQYF. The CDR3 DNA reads TGTGCCAGCAGTTTTACGTCAGATACGCAGTATTTT.

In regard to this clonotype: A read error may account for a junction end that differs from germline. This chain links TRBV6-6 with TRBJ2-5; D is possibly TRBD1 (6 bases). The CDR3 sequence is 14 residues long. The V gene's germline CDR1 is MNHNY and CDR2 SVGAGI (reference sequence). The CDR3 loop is CASSYSGHPKAVDF. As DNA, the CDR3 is TGTGCCAGCAGTTACTCGGGACACCCAAAGGCGGTTGACTTC.

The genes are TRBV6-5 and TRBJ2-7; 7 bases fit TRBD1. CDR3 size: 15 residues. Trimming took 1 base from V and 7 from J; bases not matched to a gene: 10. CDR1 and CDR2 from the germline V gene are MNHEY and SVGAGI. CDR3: CASSYYPRGTGEQYF. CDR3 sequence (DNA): TGTGCCAGCAGTTACTACCCCAGGGGGACGGGGGAGCAGTACTTC.

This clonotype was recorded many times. CDR3 loop: CASSLDYQLQGGHTDTQYF. CDR3 bases: TGTGCCAGCAGCTTAGATTACCAATTACAGGGGGGCCACACAGATACGCAGTATTTT. The rearrangement uses TRBV7-6 and TRBJ2-3; 8 bases are shared with TRBD1. Looked up from germline, CDR1 is SGHVS and CDR2 is FNYEAQ. J lost 2 bases, V lost 1 base, and 14 bases had no gene match. The CDR3 is 19 residues long.

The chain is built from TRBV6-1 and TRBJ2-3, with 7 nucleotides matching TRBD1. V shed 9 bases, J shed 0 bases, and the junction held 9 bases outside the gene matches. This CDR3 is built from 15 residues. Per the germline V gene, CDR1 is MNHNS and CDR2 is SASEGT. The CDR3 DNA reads TGTGCCAGTGAGTCGACAGGGTGGAGCACAGATACGCAGTATTTT. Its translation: CASESTGWSTDTQYF.

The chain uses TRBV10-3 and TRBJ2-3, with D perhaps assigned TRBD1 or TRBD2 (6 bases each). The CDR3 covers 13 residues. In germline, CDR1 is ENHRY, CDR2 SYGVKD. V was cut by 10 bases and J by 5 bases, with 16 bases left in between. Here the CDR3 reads CATFGGGRDTQYF. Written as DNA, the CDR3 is TGTGCCACCTTTGGAGGGGGACGAGATACGCAGTATTTT.

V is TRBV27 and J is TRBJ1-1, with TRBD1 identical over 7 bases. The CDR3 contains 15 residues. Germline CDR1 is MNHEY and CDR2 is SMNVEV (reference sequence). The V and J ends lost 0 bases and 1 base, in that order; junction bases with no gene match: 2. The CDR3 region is CASSLSRGPNTEAFF. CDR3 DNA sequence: TGTGCCAGCAGTTTATCAAGGGGGCCGAACACTGAAGCTTTCTTT.

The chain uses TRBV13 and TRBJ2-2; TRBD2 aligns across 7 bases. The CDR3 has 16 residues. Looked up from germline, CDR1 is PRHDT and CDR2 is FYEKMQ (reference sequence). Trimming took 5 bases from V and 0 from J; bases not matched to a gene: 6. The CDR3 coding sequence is TGTGCCAGCAGCGGAGCGGGGCGATCGAACACCGGGGAGCTGTTTTTT. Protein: CASSGAGRSNTGELFF.

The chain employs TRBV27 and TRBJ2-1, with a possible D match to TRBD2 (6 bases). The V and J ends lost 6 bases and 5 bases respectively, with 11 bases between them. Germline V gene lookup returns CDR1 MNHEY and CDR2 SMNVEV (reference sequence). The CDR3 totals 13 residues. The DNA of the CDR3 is TGTGCCAGCAGGGACGGGACTCACAATGAGCAGTTCTTC. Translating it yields CASRDGTHNEQFF.

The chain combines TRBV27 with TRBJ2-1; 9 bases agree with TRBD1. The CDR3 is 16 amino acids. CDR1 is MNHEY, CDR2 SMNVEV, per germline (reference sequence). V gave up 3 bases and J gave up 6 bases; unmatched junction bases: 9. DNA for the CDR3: TGTGCCAGCAGTTTTACCCCGGACAGGGGCCTCAATGAGCAGTTCTTC. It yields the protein CASSFTPDRGLNEQFF.

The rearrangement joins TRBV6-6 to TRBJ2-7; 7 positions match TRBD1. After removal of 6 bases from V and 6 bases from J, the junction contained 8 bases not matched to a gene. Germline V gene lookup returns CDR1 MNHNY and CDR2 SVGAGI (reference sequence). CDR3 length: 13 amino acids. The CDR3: CASSPTGWREQYV. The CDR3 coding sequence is TGTGCCAGCAGCCCGACAGGGTGGCGCGAGCAGTACGTC.

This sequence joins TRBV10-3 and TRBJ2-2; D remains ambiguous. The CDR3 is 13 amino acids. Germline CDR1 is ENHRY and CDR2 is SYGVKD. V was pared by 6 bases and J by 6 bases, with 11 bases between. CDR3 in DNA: TGTGCCATCAGCCCGGGTTCGGCCGGGGAGCTGTTTTTT. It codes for CAISPGSAGELFF.

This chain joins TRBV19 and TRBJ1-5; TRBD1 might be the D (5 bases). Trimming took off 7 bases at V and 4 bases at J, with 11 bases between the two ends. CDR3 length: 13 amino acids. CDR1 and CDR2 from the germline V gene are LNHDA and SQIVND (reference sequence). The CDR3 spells CASNGGRNQPQHF. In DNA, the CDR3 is TGTGCCAGTAATGGGGGTAGAAATCAGCCCCAGCATTTT.

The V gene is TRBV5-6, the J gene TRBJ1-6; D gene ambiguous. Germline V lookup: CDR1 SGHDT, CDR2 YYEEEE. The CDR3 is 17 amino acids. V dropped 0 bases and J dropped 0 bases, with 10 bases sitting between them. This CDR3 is CASSLAGSGSYNSPLHF. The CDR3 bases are TGTGCCAGCAGCTTGGCAGGTTCGGGCTCCTATAATTCACCCCTCCACTTT.